These T cell receptor beta chains were read from a single sample in a study of T cell repertoires in cytomegalovirus infection. Antigen specificity for these receptors is unknown. TCRdb re-called the reads through MiXCR, storing one row per CDR3 protein. The table has roughly 45,000 distinct CDR3 sequences, approximately 22% seen once. The sample taken for sequencing was PBMCs, sequenced either directly or after in vitro stimulation (not recorded which). The receptors were gathered from a human donor in good health (CMV status not recorded). Some clones in this sample may be carry-over from other donors' samples. Both conserved end residues are part of each CDR3. A D gene is named only where the DNA matches it firmly. Expanded clones get a size class; other rows say once, few or many, or leave the size out.

>many|TRBV7-9|TRBJ2-5|TRBD1
TGTGCCAGCAAAGACACCTCCAGGGGGGAGACCCAGTACTTC
CASKDTSRGETQYF
>many|TRBV7-2|TRBJ2-3|TRBD2
TGTGCCAGCAGCTTAGCGGGACTAAGCACAGATACGCAGTATTTT
CASSLAGLSTDTQYF
>many|TRBV7-9|TRBJ1-1|NA
TGTGCCAGCAGCAAAGACGACAGTGAAGCTTTCTTT
CASSKDDSEAFF
>few|TRBV6-5|TRBJ1-1|NA
TGTGCCAGCAGCCCAGGGTTACACACTGAAGCTTTCTTT
CASSPGLHTEAFF
>NA|TRBV7-2|TRBJ1-6|NA
TGTGCCAGCAGCCCTCGTGGGGGGAATTCACCCGTCCACTTT
CASSPRGGNSPVHF
>many|TRBV7-2|TRBJ1-2|NA
TGTGCCAGCAGCCAACACCAGAGTACGGGCTACACCTTC
CASSQHQSTGYTF
>NA|TRBV18|TRBJ2-5|NA
TGTGCCAGCCCACCCCTTTCGTGGGGCAGCGAGACCCAGTACTTC
CASPPLSWGSETQYF
>few|TRBV20-1|TRBJ2-1|TRBD2
TGCAGTGCTATAACGCGCGGGGGGGCCTCCTACAATGAGCAGTTCTTC
CSAITRGGASYNEQFF
>many|TRBV7-8|TRBJ1-1|NA
TGTGCCAGCAGCTTTTATGGGGGCGCGGGCACTGAAGCTTTCTTT
CASSFYGGAGTEAFF
>many|TRBV5-4|TRBJ1-5|NA
TGTGCCAGCAGGAGAAGGGGTCAGCCCCAGCATTTT
CASRRRGQPQHF
>few|TRBV3-1|TRBJ2-5|NA
TGTGCCAGCAGCCAATGGGGATACCAAGAGACCCAGTACTTC
CASSQWGYQETQYF
>NA|TRBV4-2|TRBJ1-4|TRBD1
TGTGCCAGCAGCCAGAGGGACAGGACAACTAATGAAAAACTGTTTTTT
CASSQRDRTTNEKLFF
>NA|TRBV20-1|TRBJ1-1|TRBD1
TGCAGTGCCGAAGATAGACAGGGGGGAGATGAAGCTTTCTTT
CSAEDRQGGDEAFF
>many|TRBV12-3/TRBV12-4|TRBJ2-5|TRBD2
TGTGCCAGCAGCGCACTAGCGGACGAGTACCAAGAGACCCAGTACTTC
CASSALADEYQETQYF
>few|TRBV20-1|TRBJ1-1|NA
TGCAGTGCTAGAGACAGGCCTGAAGCTTTCTTT
CSARDRPEAFF
>many|TRBV6-6|TRBJ2-1|TRBD1
TGTGCCAGCAGTCTCCGGGACAGGGTTGTTGAGCAGTTCTTC
CASSLRDRVVEQFF
>once|TRBV7-2|TRBJ2-3|TRBD2
TGTGCCAGCAGCTTACGCCCTAGCGGCGCGCGGGATACGCAGTATTTT
CASSLRPSGARDTQYF
>few|TRBV12-3/TRBV12-4|TRBJ2-2|NA
TGTGCCAGCAGTTTAACTAGGAGCACCGGGGAGCTGTTTTTT
CASSLTRSTGELFF
>many|TRBV30|TRBJ1-6|NA
TGTGCCTGGACTGGTCAAGGGATGGACTATAATTCACCCCTCCACTTT
CAWTGQGMDYNSPLHF
>NA|TRBV29-1|TRBJ2-1|NA
TGCAGCGCCAGAAATCAGGTAGTCGATGAGCAGTTCTTC
CSARNQVVDEQFF
>many|TRBV19|TRBJ1-1|NA
TGTGCCAGTAGTCCACGACAGTACACTGAAGCTTTCTTT
CASSPRQYTEAFF
>NA|TRBV4-1|TRBJ1-6|NA
TGCGCCAGCAGCCCCAGGTCAGGGGACGCTTCACCCCTCCACTTT
CASSPRSGDASPLHF
>NA|TRBV5-1|TRBJ2-3|NA
TGCGCCAGCAGTCGGGACCCGCCGGCAGATACGCAGTATTTT
CASSRDPPADTQYF
>NA|TRBV12-3/TRBV12-4|TRBJ1-4|NA
TGTGCCAGCAGTCCGCGGATAGGCGAAAAACTGTTTTTT
CASSPRIGEKLFF
>many|TRBV7-9|TRBJ2-2|NA
TGTGCCAGCAGCTTACGGGGAGGCACCGGGGAGCTGTTTTTT
CASSLRGGTGELFF
>NA|TRBV6-6|TRBJ2-5|NA
TGTGCCAGCAGCCGACCCAGGGAGGCCCAAGAGACCCAGTACTTC
CASSRPREAQETQYF
>few|TRBV5-1|TRBJ2-2|NA
TGCGCCAGCTCCGTCACCGGGGAGCTGTTTTTT
CASSVTGELFF
>few|TRBV2|TRBJ2-3|NA
TGTGCCAGCAGTGCGGCCCTTAGCACAGATACGCAGTATTTT
CASSAALSTDTQYF
>NA|TRBV25-1|TRBJ2-5|NA
TGTGCCAGCAGTGTGGCATTCTGGGGGACCCAGTACTTC
CASSVAFWGTQYF
>NA|TRBV20-1|TRBJ1-1|NA
TGCAGTGCTATCCCCGGGGCTGAAGCTTTCTTT
CSAIPGAEAFF
>many|TRBV15|TRBJ2-3|TRBD2
TGTGCCACCAGCCGCAAGCTAGCGGGAACTTCCACAGATACGCAGTATTTT
CATSRKLAGTSTDTQYF
>few|TRBV7-9|TRBJ2-2|TRBD1
TGTGCCAGCAGCCCCGGGACAGGGGGAACCGGGGAGCTGTTTTTT
CASSPGTGGTGELFF
>NA|TRBV12-3/TRBV12-4|TRBJ1-2|NA
TGTGCCAGCACTGACAGCCTCGTGGGCTACACCTTC
CASTDSLVGYTF
>NA|TRBV27|TRBJ1-1|NA
TGTGCCAGCAGTTTAAGATCCTTGGGCGAAGCTTTCTTT
CASSLRSLGEAFF
>NA|TRBV19|TRBJ2-1|NA
TGTGCCAGTAGTACCCGACAGCACAATGAGCAGTTCTTC
CASSTRQHNEQFF
>many|TRBV27|TRBJ2-5|NA
TGTGCCAGCAGCCCCGAAATTGGGGTTCCGGAGACCCAGTACTTC
CASSPEIGVPETQYF
>NA|TRBV27|TRBJ2-5|NA
TGTGCCAGCAGTCAGGGACGGGGCTCGACCCAGTACTTC
CASSQGRGSTQYF
>many|TRBV12-3/TRBV12-4|TRBJ2-1|TRBD1
TGTGCCAGCAGCCGACAGGGCGAGAGCTCCTACAATGAGCAGTTCTTC
CASSRQGESSYNEQFF
>NA|TRBV4-1|TRBJ2-2|NA
TGCGCCAGCAGCCAAGATTTCGTGATTTCGGATCTCACCGGGGAGCTGTTTTTT
CASSQDFVISDLTGELFF
>many|TRBV27|TRBJ2-1|NA
TGTGCCAGCAGTTTACTCCTCAACACTAACCAGTTCTTC
CASSLLLNTNQFF
>NA|TRBV27|TRBJ2-5|TRBD2
TGTGCCAGCACCGTATGGCGGGGGGACCGCCAGTACTTC
CASTVWRGDRQYF
>few|TRBV29-1|TRBJ2-1|TRBD2
TGCAGCGTATTAACCGGGACTAGCTTCAGGGGTGAGCAGTTCTTC
CSVLTGTSFRGEQFF
>NA|TRBV6-1|TRBJ2-7|TRBD2
TGTGCCAGCATCTCCAGCGGGAGGGCAGACGAGCAGTACTTC
CASISSGRADEQYF
>many|TRBV7-8|TRBJ2-3|NA
TGTGCCAGCAGCTTAGATGCAGACACAGATACGCAGTATTTT
CASSLDADTDTQYF
>many|TRBV7-2|TRBJ2-1|NA
TGTGCCAGCAGCGGGCCCTTTAAGGAGCAGTTCTTC
CASSGPFKEQFF
>many|TRBV6-5|TRBJ1-5|NA
TGTGCCAGCAGTTACCTTCAGGGGTCTCAGCCCCAGCATTTT
CASSYLQGSQPQHF
>few|TRBV7-2|TRBJ2-3|TRBD2
TGTGCCAGCAGCTTAGAAGCAGGCGGGAGTGGAGATACGCAGTATTTT
CASSLEAGGSGDTQYF
>many|TRBV12-3/TRBV12-4|TRBJ2-3|NA
TGTGCCAGCAGTCCTTCCCTCTATAGCACAGATACGCAGTATTTT
CASSPSLYSTDTQYF